This entry features one TCR beta chain sequence. This sample stems from a study of T cell changes during pregnancy in multiple sclerosis. TCRdb's copy holds only in-frame clones and misses some; the assay was immunoSEQ multiplex PCR. The data show tens of thousands of clones, almost 95% seen once. V shed 5 bases, J shed 6 bases, and the junction held 9 bases outside the gene matches. From germline, CDR1 is SGHAT and CDR2 FQNNGV. The CDR3 loop spans 16 amino acids. J is TRBJ2-1 and V is TRBV11-2; 11 bases are a match to TRBD2. The TCR sequence derives from a female donor with multiple sclerosis, enrolled in a pregnancy study. Sequencing was carried out using peripheral blood. Written as DNA, the CDR3 is TGTGCCAGCAGCACCCCACTAGCGGGAGATTTCAATGAGCAGTTCTTC. Translation gives CASSTPLAGDFNEQFF. Filled out from reference TRBV11-2 and TRBJ2-1, the complete variable domain reads EAGVAQSPRYKIIEKRQSVAFWCNPISGHATLYWYQQILGQGPKLLIQFQNNGVVDDSQLPKDRFSAERLKGVDSTLKIQPAKLEDSAVYLCASSTPLAGDFNEQFFGPGTRLTVL.